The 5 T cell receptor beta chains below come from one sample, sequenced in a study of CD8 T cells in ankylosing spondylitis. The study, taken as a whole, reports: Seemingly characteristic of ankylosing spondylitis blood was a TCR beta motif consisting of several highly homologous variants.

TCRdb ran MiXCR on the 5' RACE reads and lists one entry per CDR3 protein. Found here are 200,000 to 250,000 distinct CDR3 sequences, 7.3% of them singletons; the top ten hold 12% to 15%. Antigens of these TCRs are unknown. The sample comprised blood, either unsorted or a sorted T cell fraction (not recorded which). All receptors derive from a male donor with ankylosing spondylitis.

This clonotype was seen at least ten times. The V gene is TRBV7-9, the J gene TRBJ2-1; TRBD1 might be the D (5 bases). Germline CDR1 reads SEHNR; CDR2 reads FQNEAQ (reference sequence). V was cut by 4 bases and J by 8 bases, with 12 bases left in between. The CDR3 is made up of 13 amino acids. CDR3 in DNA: TGTGCCAGCAGCTCGTGGGGCGGTGATGAGCAGTTCTTC. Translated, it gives CASSSWGGDEQFF.

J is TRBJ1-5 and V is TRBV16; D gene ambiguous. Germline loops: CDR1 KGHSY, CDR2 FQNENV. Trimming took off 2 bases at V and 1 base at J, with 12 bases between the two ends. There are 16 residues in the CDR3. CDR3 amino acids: CASSQLGFLSNQPQHF. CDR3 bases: TGTGCCAGCAGCCAACTGGGTTTTCTAAGCAATCAGCCCCAGCATTTT.

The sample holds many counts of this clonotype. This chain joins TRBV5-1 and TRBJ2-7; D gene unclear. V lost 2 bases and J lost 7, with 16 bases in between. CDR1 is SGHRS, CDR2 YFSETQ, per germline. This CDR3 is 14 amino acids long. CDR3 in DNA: TGCGCCAGCAGCTTCAGAGGCTACGGTAAAGAGCAGTACTTC. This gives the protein CASSFRGYGKEQYF.

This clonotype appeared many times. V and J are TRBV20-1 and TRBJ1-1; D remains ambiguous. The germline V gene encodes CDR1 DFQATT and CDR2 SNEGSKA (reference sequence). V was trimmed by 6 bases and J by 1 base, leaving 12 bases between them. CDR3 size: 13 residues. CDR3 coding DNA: TGCAGTGCCTCAAACCCCGGGAACACTGAAGCTTTCTTT. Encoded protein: CSASNPGNTEAFF.

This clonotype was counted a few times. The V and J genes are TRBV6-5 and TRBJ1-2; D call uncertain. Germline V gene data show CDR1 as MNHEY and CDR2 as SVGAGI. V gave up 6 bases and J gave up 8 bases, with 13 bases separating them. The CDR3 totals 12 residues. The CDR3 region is CASSSSLGGYTF. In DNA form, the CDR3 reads TGTGCCAGCAGCTCCAGCCTTGGGGGCTACACCTTC.